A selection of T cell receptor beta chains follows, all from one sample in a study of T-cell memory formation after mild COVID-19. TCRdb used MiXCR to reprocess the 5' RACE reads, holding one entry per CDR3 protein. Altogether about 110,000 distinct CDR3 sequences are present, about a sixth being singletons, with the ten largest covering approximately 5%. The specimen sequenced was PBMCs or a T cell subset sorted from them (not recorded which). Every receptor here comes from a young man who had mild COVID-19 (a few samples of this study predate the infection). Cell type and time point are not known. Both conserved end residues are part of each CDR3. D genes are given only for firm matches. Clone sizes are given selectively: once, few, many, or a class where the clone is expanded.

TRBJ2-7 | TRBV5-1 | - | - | TGCGCCAGCAGCTTGGGCCGGGGAGGGGGGAGCTCCTACGAGCAGTACTTC | CASSLGRGGGSSYEQYF
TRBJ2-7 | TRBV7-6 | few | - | TGTGCCAGCAGCTTAGCGCTCGACGAGCAGTACTTC | CASSLALDEQYF
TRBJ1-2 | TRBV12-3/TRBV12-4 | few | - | TGTGCCAGCAGTTTAAACAGTAACTATGGCTACACCTTC | CASSLNSNYGYTF
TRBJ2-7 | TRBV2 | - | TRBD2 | TGTGCCGCGAGGGGATTCGGGGGGTCCTACGAGCAGTACTTC | CAARGFGGSYEQYF
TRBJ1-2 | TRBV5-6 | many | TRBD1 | TGTGCCAGCAGCAGATACTACAGGGGGCCTGGCTACACCTTC | CASSRYYRGPGYTF
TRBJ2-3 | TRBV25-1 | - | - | TGTGCCAGCAGTGAATCCGCAACTAGCACAGATACGCAGTATTTT | CASSESATSTDTQYF
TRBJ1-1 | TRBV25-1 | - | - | TGTGCCAGCGAGCAAGACAGTTACTCCGAAGCTTTCTTT | CASEQDSYSEAFF
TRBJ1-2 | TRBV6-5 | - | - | TGTGCCAGCAGTTACGGGGGAGTTAACTATGGCTACACCTTC | CASSYGGVNYGYTF
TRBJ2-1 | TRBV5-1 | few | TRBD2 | TGCGCCAGCAGCTTTGGCGGGGGGACGGATCGGCAGTTCTTC | CASSFGGGTDRQFF
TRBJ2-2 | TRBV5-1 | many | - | TGCGCCAGCAGCTTGGACTCCGGGGAGCTGTTTTTT | CASSLDSGELFF
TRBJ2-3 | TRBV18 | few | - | TGTGCCAGCTCACCGGGACCCAACACAGATACGCAGTATTTT | CASSPGPNTDTQYF
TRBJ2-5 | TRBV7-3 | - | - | TGTGCCAGCAGCCCCACCGGGGAAGGCGGGACCCAGTACTTC | CASSPTGEGGTQYF
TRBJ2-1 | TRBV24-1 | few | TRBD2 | TGTGCCACCAGTGATTGGCCAGTCGGACTAGCGGAATACAATGAGCAGTTCTTC | CATSDWPVGLAEYNEQFF
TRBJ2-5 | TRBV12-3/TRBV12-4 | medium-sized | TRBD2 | TGTGCCAGCAGTTTCAGCGGGGGGCAAGAGACCCAGTACTTC | CASSFSGGQETQYF
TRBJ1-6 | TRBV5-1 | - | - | TGCGCCAGCAGCTTGGCAATGGGGATCAATTCACCCCTCCACTTT | CASSLAMGINSPLHF
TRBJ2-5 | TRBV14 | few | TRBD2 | TGTGCCAGCAGCCAAGATCAGCGGGGCGGGGAGACCCAGTACTTC | CASSQDQRGGETQYF
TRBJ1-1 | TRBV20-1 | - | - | TGCAGTGCTAGAGATCCCTCAGGTGCAGGGGCCGAAGCTTTCTTT | CSARDPSGAGAEAFF
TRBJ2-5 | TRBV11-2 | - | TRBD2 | TGTGCCAGCAGCTTAGCCGGGACTAGCGGGGGAAGCGGGACCCAGTACTTC | CASSLAGTSGGSGTQYF
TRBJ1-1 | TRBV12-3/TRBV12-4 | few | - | TGTGCCAGCACCAGCGGATCCACTGAAGCTTTCTTT | CASTSGSTEAFF
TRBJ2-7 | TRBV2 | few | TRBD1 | TGTGCCAGCAGTGTCCTTCCGGGACAGGGCGCCTACGAGCAGTACTTC | CASSVLPGQGAYEQYF
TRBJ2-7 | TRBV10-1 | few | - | TGCGCCAGCTCGGTCCGACACTACGAGCAGTACTTC | CASSVRHYEQYF
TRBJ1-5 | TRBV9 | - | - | TGTGCCAGCAGCGTAGGAGGAGGTCCCCTGGATCAGCCCCAGCATTTT | CASSVGGGPLDQPQHF
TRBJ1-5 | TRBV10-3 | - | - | TGTGCCATCAGTGAGTCGCAGGGTCAGCAGCCCCAGCATTTT | CAISESQGQQPQHF
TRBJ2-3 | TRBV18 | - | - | TGTGCCAGCTCACCAAGGTCACCGGGGGCGTCGGATACGCAGTATTTT | CASSPRSPGASDTQYF
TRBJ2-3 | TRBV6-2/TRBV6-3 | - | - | TGTGCCAGCAGTCCCGAGTTGGCCCCTTGGATCGGTACGCAGTATTTT | CASSPELAPWIGTQYF
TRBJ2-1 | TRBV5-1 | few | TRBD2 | TGCGCCAGCAGCTTTTTAGCGGGGGTCTCCAATGAGCAGTTCTTC | CASSFLAGVSNEQFF